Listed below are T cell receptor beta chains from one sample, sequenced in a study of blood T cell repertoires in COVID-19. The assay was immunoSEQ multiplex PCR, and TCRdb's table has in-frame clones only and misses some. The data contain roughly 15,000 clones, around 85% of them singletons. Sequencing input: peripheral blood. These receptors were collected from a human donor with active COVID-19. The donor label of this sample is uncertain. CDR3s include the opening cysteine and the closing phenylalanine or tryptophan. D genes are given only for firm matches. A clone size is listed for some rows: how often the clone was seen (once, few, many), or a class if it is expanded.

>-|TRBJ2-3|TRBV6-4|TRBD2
CASSDASGGADTQYF
TGTGCCAGCAGTGACGCTAGCGGGGGGGCAGATACGCAGTATTTT
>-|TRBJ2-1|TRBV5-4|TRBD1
CASSLAVDRGNEQFF
TGTGCCAGCAGCTTGGCCGTCGACAGGGGCAATGAGCAGTTCTTC
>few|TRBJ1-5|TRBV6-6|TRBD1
CASSSRDRGTQPQHF
TGTGCCAGCAGCTCCAGAGACAGGGGCACTCAGCCCCAGCATTTT
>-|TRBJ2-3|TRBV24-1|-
CATSDPGQGTDTQYF
TGTGCCACCAGTGATCCAGGGCAGGGCACAGATACGCAGTATTTT
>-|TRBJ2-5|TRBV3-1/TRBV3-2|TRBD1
CASSQGRGGGKTQYF
TGTGCCAGCAGCCAAGGTCGAGGGGGCGGAAAGACCCAGTACTTC
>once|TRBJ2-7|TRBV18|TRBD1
CASSTSTPGQGVEQYF
TGTGCCAGCTCTACCAGTACTCCGGGACAGGGGGTCGAGCAGTACTTC
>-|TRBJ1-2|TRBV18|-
CASSPSGAKMSKGYTF
TGTGCCAGCTCACCCAGTGGGGCCAAGATGTCTAAAGGCTACACCTTC
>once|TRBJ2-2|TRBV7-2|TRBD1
CASRGQPNTGELFF
TGTGCCAGCAGGGGACAGCCGAACACCGGGGAGCTGTTTTTT
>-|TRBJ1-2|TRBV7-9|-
CASSPEAGGTF
TGTGCCAGCAGCCCGGAGGCGGGTGGTACCTTC
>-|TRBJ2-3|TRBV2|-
CASSDGGRDTQYF
TGTGCCAGCAGTGACGGGGGGCGGGATACGCAGTATTTT
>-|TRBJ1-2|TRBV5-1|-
CASSLDPGPGKGYTF
TGCGCCAGCAGCTTGGACCCGGGTCCGGGGAAGGGCTACACCTTC
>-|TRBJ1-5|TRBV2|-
CASSELADNQPQHF
TGTGCCAGCAGTGAATTAGCAGACAATCAGCCCCAGCATTTT
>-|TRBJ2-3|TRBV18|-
CASSPGTAADTQYF
TGTGCCAGCTCACCGGGGACTGCGGCAGATACGCAGTATTTT
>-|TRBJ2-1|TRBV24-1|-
CVTLRGYSYNEQFF
TGTGTCACCTTAAGGGGGTATTCCTACAATGAGCAGTTCTTC
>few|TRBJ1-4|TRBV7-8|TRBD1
CASSLDGTGWEKLFF
TGTGCCAGCAGCTTGGACGGGACAGGGTGGGAAAAACTGTTTTTT
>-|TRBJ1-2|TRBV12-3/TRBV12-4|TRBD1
CASKTGGYGYTF
TGTGCCAGCAAAACAGGGGGCTACGGCTACACCTTC
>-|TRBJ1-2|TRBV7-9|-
CASSSLGGEPNYGYTF
TGTGCCAGCAGCTCCCTAGGGGGGGAACCTAACTATGGCTACACCTTC
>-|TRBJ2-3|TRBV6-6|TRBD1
CASSVDREDTQYF
TGTGCCAGCAGTGTGGACAGGGAAGATACGCAGTATTTT
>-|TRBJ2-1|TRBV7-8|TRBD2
CASSFRLAGGLNEQFF
TGTGCCAGCAGCTTTCGTCTGGCGGGAGGTCTTAATGAGCAGTTCTTC
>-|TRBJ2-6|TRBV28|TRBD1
CASSYTGVGANVLTF
TGTGCCAGCAGCTATACAGGGGTCGGGGCCAACGTCCTGACTTTC